These T cell receptor beta chains were read from a single sample in a study of shared clonotypes between healthy human individuals. Clones were read by immunoSEQ multiplex PCR, and TCRdb kept only the in-frame ones, dropping some. The top ten hold approximately 0.06% of the sample, which has about 520,000 clones, about 96% seen once. Sequencing was done on a sample of naive CD4+ T cells sorted from blood. The source of these receptors is a woman under 40 in good health. CDR3s leave out the opening cysteine and the closing phenylalanine or tryptophan. D genes are given only for firm matches.

d_gene	v_gene	j_gene	CDR3aa
TRBD2	TRBV4-1	-	ASSQDAGGLYEQY
-	TRBV28	TRBJ2-7	ASSLWKGSSYEQY
-	TRBV18	TRBJ2-2	ASSRVWGGELF
TRBD2	TRBV30	TRBJ2-1	ACSAGTSGPSSYNEQF
-	TRBV19	TRBJ2-1	ASSIPNTLDNEQF
-	TRBV11-2	TRBJ2-6	ASSLVDSSSGANVLT
TRBD2	TRBV5-4	TRBJ2-1	ASSPQLAGGPGNEQF
-	TRBV13	TRBJ1-5	ASSPSRAQPQH
TRBD1	TRBV6-1	TRBJ1-3	ASMGTGVGNTIY
TRBD1	TRBV29-1	TRBJ2-7	SARVGQAYEQY
TRBD1	TRBV6-5	TRBJ2-7	ASSYIGTGDEQY
-	TRBV7-2	TRBJ2-1	ASSPGYNEQF
TRBD1	TRBV5-4	TRBJ2-1	ASSPGQGYNEQF
-	TRBV27	TRBJ1-5	ASSLYLTTQPQH
TRBD1	TRBV4-2	TRBJ1-1	ASSRTGTGNTEAF
TRBD2	TRBV6-1	TRBJ2-5	ASTKTSGGLETQY
-	TRBV6-1	TRBJ1-4	ASTSQDANEKLF
-	TRBV10-3	TRBJ1-1	AITPSMNTEAF
-	TRBV29-1	TRBJ2-3	SIWGAKGTDTQY
-	TRBV5-1	TRBJ1-2	ASASGVAYGYT
TRBD1	TRBV28	TRBJ1-6	ASSLGGTGYSPLH
TRBD2	TRBV7-6	TRBJ2-3	ASSLKGLAVYTDTQY
-	TRBV9	TRBJ1-3	ASSVEEYSHGNTIY
-	TRBV7-9	TRBJ2-7	ASSSYRGTSYEQY
-	TRBV19	TRBJ1-1	ASSATGNTEAF
TRBD1	TRBV5-1	TRBJ2-3	ASSASRGPHTDTQY
TRBD1	TRBV7-9	TRBJ1-4	ASSGQGGNEKLF
TRBD1	TRBV10-3	TRBJ2-1	AISETGQGAINEQF
-	TRBV25-1	TRBJ2-1	ASSESYRGVRNEQF
-	TRBV27	TRBJ1-5	ASSLRTTSNQPQH
TRBD2	TRBV4-1	TRBJ2-7	ASSRTRLAGAYEQY
-	TRBV7-2	TRBJ2-3	ASSLLRSDTQY
-	TRBV28	TRBJ1-1	ASSRDSNTEAF
TRBD2	TRBV9	TRBJ2-3	ASSPIAGLTDTQY
-	TRBV18	TRBJ1-1	ASSQGQEIEAF
TRBD2	TRBV28	-	ASGEGFYEQY
TRBD1	TRBV6-1	TRBJ2-1	ASSFRQGAMNEQF
-	TRBV5-1	TRBJ1-1	ASSLTQHGGNTEAF
-	TRBV6-6	TRBJ1-5	ASSYSTPRQPQH
TRBD1	TRBV5-1	TRBJ1-2	ASSSPGQVYGYT
-	TRBV7-8	TRBJ2-1	ASSPDSTGASLL
TRBD1	TRBV4-1	TRBJ2-3	ASSPGQGPTDTQY
-	TRBV5-1	TRBJ1-4	ASSRSDSGREKLF
TRBD1	TRBV6-1	TRBJ1-5	ASKRDRDGSPQH
-	TRBV11-2	TRBJ1-2	ASSLGRARGGYT
TRBD1	TRBV29-1	TRBJ2-5	SVKGQGITQY
-	TRBV11-2	TRBJ2-7	ASSFAGRPYEQY
-	TRBV6-5	TRBJ2-2	ASSYEEAANTGELF
-	TRBV10-3	TRBJ1-1	AISETENTEAF
-	TRBV2	TRBJ1-6	ASSEGYNSPLH
-	TRBV2	TRBJ2-3	ASTVALSTDTQY
TRBD2	TRBV7-9	TRBJ2-1	ASSPPRGASGYNEQF
-	TRBV2	TRBJ2-2	ASRAGVDSYTGELF
-	TRBV5-1	TRBJ2-7	ASSIYRQGGNYEQY